A single sample gave rise to the 5 T cell receptor beta chains below, sequenced in a study of CXCR3-negative and CXCR3-positive naive CD8 T cells. The study's findings and limits: Naive cells that were CXCR3-positive had more hydrophobic TRB CDR3s (compared with CXCR3-negative naive cells).

These receptors are not linked to any known antigen. TRB cDNA libraries were made by UMI-labeled 5' RACE. Reanalyzing the 5' RACE reads, TCRdb keeps one entry per CDR3 protein, without DNA. The sample has approximately 90,000 distinct CDR3 sequences. The specimen was naive CXCR3+ CD8+ T cells from blood. Subset given: CD45RO-CCR7+CD27+CD95- naive CD8+ T cells expressing CXCR3 (TNR3+). Source of these receptors: a human donor in good health. Some clones in this sample may be carry-over from other donors' samples.

J is TRBJ2-1 and V is TRBV5-4; TCRdb names TRBD2, which stays unverified in the absence of DNA. Germline values: CDR1 SGHNT, CDR2 YYREEE (reference sequence). The CDR3 is 13 amino acids. The CDR3 spells CASSPVGSDEQFF.

The chain is built from TRBV12-3 or TRBV12-4 and TRBJ2-7. The CDR3 is 13 amino acids. CDR3 residues: CASSLGISYEQYF.

The chain links TRBV6-6 to TRBJ2-7; the D gene TCRdb calls, TRBD1, cannot be checked with no DNA. The germline gives CDR1 MNHNY, CDR2 SVGAGI (reference sequence). CDR3 length equals 15 residues. The CDR3 is CVSSSGQRGSYEQYF.

This sequence joins TRBV7-2 and TRBJ2-1; the D call of TRBD1 rests on TCRdb alone, since no DNA is present to check it. CDR3 size: 20 residues. Germline CDR1 and CDR2: SGHTA and FQGNSA. This CDR3 is CASSSPGQGTSGGSYNEQFF.

In terms of frequency, this clonotype is medium-sized. V is TRBV14 and J is TRBJ2-1; the TCRdb call, TRBD1, lacks DNA for checking. Germline loops: CDR1 SGHDN, CDR2 FVKESK. The length of the CDR3 is 21 residues. The CDR3 region is CASSPLGIETGGFTTYNEQFF. The whole variable domain, remainder taken from reference TRBV14 and TRBJ2-1, is EAGVTQFPSHSVIEKGQTVTLRCDPISGHDNLYWYRRVMGKEIKFLLHFVKESKQDESGMPNNRFLAERTGGTYSTLKVQPAELEDSGVYFCASSPLGIETGGFTTYNEQFFGPGTRLTVL.